The 4 T cell receptor beta chains below all came from one sample that was sequenced in a study of blood T cells in healthy people across ages. PCR was performed a second time for roughly 7 to 11 cycles using a sample-barcoded 5' primer and a J-beta primer mix. One entry per CDR3 protein results from TCRdb running MiXCR on the 5' RACE reads. The table lists about 940,000 distinct CDR3 sequences, 40% to 60% of them singletons, with under 15% in the top ten. Sequenced sample: blood. Receptors originate from a man younger than 45 in good health.

This sequence joins TRBV25-1 and TRBJ1-6; maybe TRBD1 (5 bases). The length of the CDR3 is 15 residues. The V gene lost 8 bases and the J gene lost 7 bases, with 18 bases spanning the gap. Germline CDR1 and CDR2: MGHDK and SYGVNS. CDR3 nucleotides: TGTGCCAGCGTACTCTCCGGGACCGACAATTCACCCCTCCACTTT. Translation: CASVLSGTDNSPLHF. The complete variable domain, with remaining parts taken from reference TRBV25-1 and TRBJ1-6, reads EADIYQTPRYLVIGTGKKITLECSQTMGHDKMYWYQQDPGMELHLIHYSYGVNSTEKGDLSSESTVSRIRTEHFPLTLESARPSHTSQYLCASVLSGTDNSPLHFGNGTRLTVT.

J is TRBJ2-7 and V is TRBV20-1, with TRBD2 identical over 12 bases. V shed 0 bases, J shed 2 bases, and the junction held 5 bases outside the gene matches. The CDR3 covers 16 residues. From germline, CDR1 is DFQATT and CDR2 SNEGSKA (reference sequence). The CDR3 DNA reads as TGCAGTGCTAGAGACCTGCGACTAGCGGGGGCCTACGAGCAGTACTTC. Translating it yields CSARDLRLAGAYEQYF.

V gene TRBV2 combines with J gene TRBJ2-7; TRBD1 agrees at 8 bases. Trimming cost V 4 bases and J 4 bases; bases outside gene matches: 3. Germline V gene lookup returns CDR1 SNHLY and CDR2 FYNNEI. The CDR3 extends over 13 amino acids. In DNA, the CDR3 is TGTGCCAGCAGTGTGGACAGGGAATACGAGCAGTACTTC. Translated, it gives CASSVDREYEQYF.

This clonotype was seen a single time. V and J are TRBV12-3 or TRBV12-4 and TRBJ1-2; D gene ambiguous. V shed 1 base and J shed 5 bases, with 8 bases lying between them. The CDR3 length is 13 residues. This CDR3 is CASSLGPAYGYTF. For the CDR3, the DNA is TGTGCCAGCAGTTTAGGCCCAGCGTATGGCTACACCTTC.